What follows describes a single T cell receptor (beta chain). Its antigen is as yet unknown. The sample belongs to a study of PD-1 blockade in classical Hodgkin lymphoma. Study-level findings and limits: Complete responders showed a baseline diversity that resembled the diversity of newly diagnosed patients.

The CDR3 runs 12 residues. Deletions cut 4 bases from V and 3 bases from J, with 7 bases between. Germline loops: CDR1 MDHEN, CDR2 SYDVKM. Time point denoted: cycle 4 day 1 (C4D1), after 6 weeks of nivolumab. In every patient, relapse followed autologous stem cell transplantation, while exposure to brentuximab vedotin differed. Some clones are missing from TCRdb's copy, which holds only in-frame ones; the method was immunoSEQ multiplex PCR. The sample lists some 52,000 clones, about 89% occurring once. The chain uses TRBV28 and TRBJ2-7; tentatively, D is TRBD1 (5 bases). Sequencing was performed on peripheral blood mononuclear cells (PBMCs), taken before the fourth cycle of nivolumab. The clonotype comes from a human donor with classical Hodgkin lymphoma. CDR3 in amino acids: CASSSGIYEQYF. CDR3 in DNA: TGTGCCAGCAGTTCAGGGATCTACGAGCAGTACTTC. Full variable domain (remainder filled in from reference TRBV28 and TRBJ2-7): DVKVTQSSRYLVKRTGEKVFLECVQDMDHENMFWYRQDPGLGLRLIYFSYDVKMKEKGDIPEGYSVSREKKERFSLILESASTNQTSMYLCASSSGIYEQYFGPGTRLTVT.